The 14 T cell receptor beta chains below all came from one sample that was sequenced in a study of tumor-infiltrating lymphocytes in primary liver carcinoma. Blood RNA originated from unsorted whole blood, with germline DNA additionally extracted. A primer matching the constant region was used to make TCR beta cDNA from approximately 0.55 ug of total RNA. It was through three nested multiplex PCR rounds of slightly modified ARM-PCR that TCR beta libraries arose. TRBV1-TRBV30 forward and Cbeta reverse primers drove the first two approximately 11-cycle rounds. TCRdb processed the multiplex PCR reads anew with MiXCR; each CDR3 protein has one entry. The sample contains about 300,000 distinct CDR3 sequences, about 62% of which appear only once. Source material: peripheral blood. The receptor set was obtained from a man between 40 and 49 years old with primary liver carcinoma and hepatitis B virus infection.

A remark on this clonotype: One junction end does not reproduce the germline sequence, and a read error may be involved. J is TRBJ2-5 and V is TRBV7-8; TRBD2 agrees at 8 bases. CDR3 length: 22 amino acids. CDR1 SGHVS and CDR2 FQNEAQ come from the germline V gene. CDR3: CASRKFTAPLWEEDGRDESQYF. CDR3 nucleotides: TGTGCCAGCAGGAAATTCACCGCCCCCCTATGGGAGGAAGACGGGAGGGATGAGAGCCAGTACTTC.

This clonotype was counted once. A clone one base away is much larger, so this may be a read error. The chain recombines TRBV6-6 with TRBJ2-1; TRBD2 matches at 7 bases. The CDR3 runs 15 residues. Germline loops: CDR1 MNHNY, CDR2 SVGAGI (reference sequence). After removal of 5 bases from V and 9 bases from J, the junction contained 13 bases not matched to a gene. The CDR3 region is CASSVLGGSIGEQFF. In DNA form, the CDR3 reads TGTGCCAGCAGTGTGCTGGGGGGGTCGATCGGTGAGCAGTTCTTC.

This clonotype has a count of ten or more. The CDR3 loop reads CASSQGVAGRGETQYF. The CDR3 nucleotides read TGCGCCAGCAGCCAAGGGGTAGCGGGTAGGGGAGAGACCCAGTACTTC. The chain recombines TRBV4-3 with TRBJ2-5; 7 nucleotides agree with TRBD2. The CDR3 covers 16 residues. Germline CDR1 reads LGHNA; CDR2 reads YSLEER. With V trimmed by 1 base and J by 4 bases, 9 bases remained unmatched.

This chain connects TRBV29-1 to TRBJ2-2, with 8 nucleotides matching TRBD2. The germline V gene has CDR1 SQVTM and CDR2 ANQGSEA. This CDR3 is 15 amino acids long. With 1 base clipped from V and 10 bases from J, the junction kept 11 bases outside the gene matches. The CDR3 bases are TGCAGCGTTGAAGTCGGGGGGGGCGCGGGCGAGGAGCTGTTTTTT. Its translation is CSVEVGGGAGEELFF.

This clonotype came up many times. The gene calls are TRBV6-5 and TRBJ1-2; possibly TRBD1 for D (5 bases). The CDR3 extends over 14 amino acids. Germline CDR1 is MNHEY and CDR2 is SVGAGI. Trimming shortened V by 2 bases and J by 0 bases, and 7 bases separated the two germline ends. The DNA for the CDR3 is TGTGCCAGCAGTTACGCGGGGGCTAACTATGGCTACACCTTC. It translates to CASSYAGANYGYTF.

Regarding this clonotype: Possible read error: a much larger clone is one base away. This chain uses TRBV4-1 with TRBJ1-2; D uncertain. Trimming left V 4 bases short and J 5 bases short, with 11 bases between. In germline, CDR1 is MGHRA, CDR2 YSYEKL. This CDR3 contains 13 residues. The CDR3 here is CASSLTRDYGYTF. Here the CDR3 DNA reads TGCGCCAGCAGCCTGACGAGGGATTATGGCTACACCTTC.

This clonotype was seen a few times. The junction differs from germline at one of its ends, possibly a read error. The gene calls are TRBV4-3 and TRBJ2-1; no firm D call. Germline V gene sequence: CDR1 LGHNA, CDR2 YSLEER. The CDR3 consists of 16 residues. CDR3 in DNA: TGCGCCAACAGCCACCACGGACGGAGCAACCCCAATGAGCAGTTCTTC. It codes for CANSHHGRSNPNEQFF.

A remark on this clonotype: This clone may be a read error of a much larger clone one base away. The J gene is TRBJ1-1, the V gene TRBV6-5; D unresolved. In germline, CDR1 is MNHEY, CDR2 SVGAGI. Between the trimmed V and J ends, which lost 6 bases and 0 bases, there was a span of 14 bases. The CDR3 loop spans 15 amino acids. This chain's CDR3 is CASRALERMNTEAFF. The CDR3 DNA follows: TGTGCCAGCAGGGCTTTAGAGAGGATGAACACTGAAGCTTTCTTT.

This clonotype was seen a handful of times. A much larger clone sits a single nucleotide away, making a read error possible. This rearrangement joins TRBV4-2 to TRBJ1-1; D is uncertain. The CDR3 has 14 residues. Germline-derived CDR1 and CDR2 are LGHNA and YNFKEQ. The CDR3 bases are TGTGCCAGCAACACACCTATCGGGAACACTGATGCTTTCTTT. It encodes CASNTPIGNTDAFF.

This chain links TRBV2 with TRBJ1-5, with 11 bases identical to TRBD1. The CDR3 spans 15 residues. Germline V CDR1 and CDR2: SNHLY, FYNNEI. The ends lost 6 bases at V and 4 bases at J; junction bases unmatched: 5. Here the CDR3 reads CASRQGQGANQPQHF. CDR3 coding DNA: TGTGCCAGCAGACAAGGACAGGGGGCTAATCAGCCCCAGCATTTT.

A note on this clonotype: The CDR3 does not close with the conserved phenylalanine or tryptophan, likely indicating a read error. The chain carries TRBV14 and TRBJ2-7; tentatively, D is TRBD1 (6 bases). This CDR3 contains 15 residues. Germline V lookup: CDR1 SGHDN, CDR2 FVKESK. The CDR3 nucleotides are TGTGCCAGTAGCCATTTAGGACAGAGTACCTACGAGCAGTACTTA. It is translated as CASSHLGQSTYEQYL.

V is TRBV12-5 and J is TRBJ2-1, with D possibly TRBD2 on 6 matching bases. The germline gives CDR1 LGHNT, CDR2 FRNRAP. Trimming pared 6 bases from V and 4 bases from J, leaving 16 bases between. The CDR3 loop spans 15 amino acids. The CDR3 region has the DNA TGTGCTAGTGGCGCGGGACTTCAACCTTACAATGAGCAGTTCTTC. Amino acids: CASGAGLQPYNEQFF.

This chain connects TRBV6-5 to TRBJ2-3; tentatively, D is TRBD2 (5 bases). Trimming shortened V by 6 bases and J by 6 bases, and 22 bases separated the two germline ends. From germline, CDR1 is MNHEY and CDR2 SVGAGI. This CDR3 comprises 16 residues. The CDR3 coding sequence is TGTGCCAGCAGCCTCGTTTCGGTATGCTTAGCGGATACGCAGTATTTT. As protein: CASSLVSVCLADTQYF.

The rearrangement links TRBV28 to TRBJ1-5; 11 positions agree with TRBD1. V gave up 5 bases and J gave up 0 bases; unmatched junction bases: 3. Germline lookup yields CDR1 MDHEN and CDR2 SYDVKM. This CDR3 is 16 amino acids long. The CDR3, as DNA: TGTGCCAGCAGTATAGGACAGGGGGCTAGCAATCAGCCCCAGCATTTT. The encoded protein is CASSIGQGASNQPQHF.